This TCR beta chain was documented in a study of Ad26.COV2.S vaccination and SARS-CoV-2 variants. Study overall: Once, or twice with 56 days between doses, Ad26.COV2.S was given intramuscularly. The study, taken as a whole, reports: Post-vaccination spike-specific CD8+ and CD4+ T cell responses reportedly had substantial breadth. Whether participants received vaccine or placebo, their non-spike TCR breadth was similar.

Assay: immunoSEQ multiplex PCR; the TCRdb copy retains only in-frame clones and omits some. The repertoire consists of 200,000 to 300,000 clones, with around 87% occurring once and the leading ten covering about 10%. The treatment denotes: some 20 received Ad26.COV2.S at low or high dose, single or two shots; roughly five received placebo; per-sample allocation not given. All samples were drawn on day 63, counting from the first vaccine or placebo injection. Ad26.COV2.S expressed prefusion-stabilized spike from the original Wuhan strain. Looked up from germline, CDR1 is LGHDT and CDR2 is YNNKEL (reference sequence). The V gene lost 2 bases and the J gene lost 2 bases, with 9 bases spanning the gap. This CDR3 is 14 amino acids long. Turning to this clone: Its antigen is undetermined.

The chain uses TRBV3-1 (or the pseudogene TRBV3-2) and TRBJ1-2; weak D call: TRBD1 (5 bases). This sequence was found in a person between 18 and 65 years old who received the Ad26.COV2.S COVID-19 vaccine or a placebo. Sequenced material: peripheral blood, taken in a trial of Ad26.COV2.S vaccine versus placebo. The chain's CDR3 is CASSQSDKNYGYTF. CDR3 nucleotide sequence: TGTGCCAGCAGCCAATCGGACAAGAACTATGGCTACACCTTC.